These 10 T cell receptor beta chains share one sample of origin, sequenced in a study of shared clonotypes between healthy human individuals. Using immunoSEQ multiplex PCR, the repertoire was profiled, and TCRdb retains in-frame clones only, with some absent. The data show just over 2,000,000 clones, with just under 95% seen just once and roughly 1.1% held by the top ten. The naive CD8 fraction comprised CD45RO-negative cells positively selected for CCR7 and excluded terminally differentiated effector memory CD45RA+ cells. The sequenced sample consisted of naive CD8+ T cells sorted from blood. These receptors all come from a man aged 18 to 35 in good health.

The chain carries TRBV28 and TRBJ2-5, with 11 bases aligning to TRBD2. From germline, CDR1 is MDHEN and CDR2 SYDVKM. The J segment lost 5 bases and the V segment lost 6 bases, leaving 8 bases of the junction unmatched. The CDR3 extends over 15 amino acids. The CDR3 loop is CASSLSGGAAETQYF. The DNA for the CDR3 is TGTGCCAGCAGCCTTAGCGGGGGGGCGGCTGAGACCCAGTACTTC.

This clone has just one count. The chain couples TRBV14 to TRBJ2-7; D is possibly TRBD2 (6 bases). Germline V gene lookup returns CDR1 SGHDN and CDR2 FVKESK. This CDR3 spans 13 amino acids. Deletions cut 1 base from V and 7 bases from J, with 11 bases between. CDR3 in DNA: TGTGCCAGCAGCCAAGCAGGCGGAGGGGAGCAGTACTTC. Translating it yields CASSQAGGGEQYF.

The rearrangement uses TRBV11-3 and TRBJ1-6; no clear D gene. In germline, CDR1 is SGHNT, CDR2 YENEEA. CDR3 length equals 17 residues. V lost 3 bases to trimming and J lost 9 bases, with 21 bases between them. Written as DNA, the CDR3 is TGTGCCAGCAGCTTCCGACAAGCCCCGTATCCCCGTTCACCCCTCCACTTT. This gives the protein CASSFRQAPYPRSPLHF.

The rearrangement joins TRBV6-6 to TRBJ1-2; no definite D call. The V gene lost 0 bases and the J gene lost 1 base, with 3 bases spanning the gap. The CDR3 contains 13 residues. CDR1 is MNHNY, CDR2 SVGAGI, per germline (reference sequence). DNA for the CDR3: TGTGCCAGCAGTTACTCCATTAACTATGGCTACACCTTC. Protein: CASSYSINYGYTF.

The chain joins TRBV13 to TRBJ2-2; D possibly matches TRBD1 or TRBD2 (6 bases each). There are 16 residues in the CDR3. Germline-derived CDR1 and CDR2 are PRHDT and FYEKMQ (reference sequence). V was cut by 4 bases and J by 4 bases, with 16 bases left in between. CDR3 in amino acids: CASSSAGHPGTGELFF. DNA for the CDR3: TGTGCCAGCAGCTCCGCGGGACACCCGGGCACCGGGGAGCTGTTTTTT.

The chain carries TRBV4-3 and TRBJ2-7, with 7 bases identical to TRBD2. With V trimmed by 0 bases and J by 4 bases, 9 bases remained unmatched. Germline values: CDR1 LGHNA, CDR2 YSLEER. This CDR3 has 16 amino acids. In nucleotides, the CDR3 is TGCGCCAGCAGCCAAGAGTTCCTAGGACTAGAATACGAGCAGTACTTC. Protein sequence: CASSQEFLGLEYEQYF.

The chain carries TRBV14 and TRBJ2-7, with 8 bases that match TRBD2. Germline V gene data show CDR1 as SGHDN and CDR2 as FVKESK. The CDR3 is 19 residues long. V shed 0 bases, J shed 4 bases, and the junction held 17 bases outside the gene matches. The CDR3 reads CASSQDRGRGRTSKYEQYF. The DNA of the CDR3 is TGTGCCAGCAGCCAAGATAGGGGTCGGGGGAGGACTAGCAAATACGAGCAGTACTTC.

This rearrangement joins TRBV7-2 to TRBJ1-6, with D possibly TRBD1 on 6 matching bases. The V end lost 4 bases, the J end lost 2 bases, and 18 bases lay between the germline ends. CDR1 is SGHTA and CDR2 is FQGNSA in the germline V gene. The CDR3 loop spans 18 amino acids. CDR3 sequence reads: CASSSGLRGGPYNSPLHF. In DNA, the CDR3 is TGTGCCAGCAGCTCAGGGTTGAGGGGGGGCCCCTATAATTCACCCCTCCACTTT.

This clone was seen a handful of times. This same CDR3 is encoded by further DNA sequences in the sample. The V call is TRBV13, the J call TRBJ2-7, with D tentatively TRBD1 (5 bases). Trimming removed 0 bases at V and 3 bases at J, with 6 bases between. Germline CDR1 and CDR2: PRHDT and FYEKMQ (reference sequence). The CDR3 is 13 amino acids. The CDR3 sequence is CASSLGRDYEQYF. The CDR3 region has the DNA TGTGCCAGCAGCTTAGGCAGGGACTACGAGCAGTACTTC.

The V gene is TRBV30, the J gene TRBJ1-2, with 9 bases that match TRBD1. V lost 4 bases and J lost 6; bases outside the gene matches: 9. The CDR3 covers 14 residues. Germline V gene lookup returns CDR1 GTSNPN and CDR2 SVGIG (reference sequence). The CDR3 sequence is CAWTPTGGADGYTF. In DNA form, the CDR3 reads TGTGCCTGGACTCCCACAGGGGGCGCCGATGGCTACACCTTC.